Below are 29 T cell receptor beta chains sequenced from a single sample in a study of graft-versus-host responses after intestinal transplantation. Here immunoSEQ multiplex PCR was the method, and the copy in TCRdb shows in-frame clones only, minus some. This sample has about 110,000 clones, with around 92% found just once. No antigens are known for them. This specimen was unstimulated CD8+ T cells sorted from spleen or lymph node cells, taken before transplant. These receptors were taken from a human donor who was the organ donor for an intestinal transplant.

The V and J genes are TRBV28 and TRBJ2-7; the match to TRBD1 covers 7 bases. V gave up 3 bases and J gave up 11 bases; unmatched junction bases: 13. Germline V gene data show CDR1 as MDHEN and CDR2 as SYDVKM. This CDR3 has 14 amino acids. DNA of the CDR3: TGTGCCAGCAGTTTGGTTGGGACAGTGGGCAAGGAGTACTTC. Protein sequence: CASSLVGTVGKEYF.

V and J are TRBV7-2 and TRBJ2-6; 11 positions match TRBD2. This CDR3 spans 18 amino acids. From germline, CDR1 is SGHTA and CDR2 FQGNSA. The V and J ends lost 5 bases and 0 bases, in that order; junction bases with no gene match: 6. CDR3 in DNA: TGTGCCAGCAGCCTACTAGCGGGAGTTATCTCTGGGGCCAACGTCCTGACTTTC. This gives the protein CASSLLAGVISGANVLTF.

The table lists this clone with a count of one. The same CDR3 is also encoded by other DNA sequences in this sample. The chain carries TRBV6-5 and TRBJ2-1; weak D call: TRBD2 (5 bases). Trimming stripped 0 bases from V and 0 bases from J, with 6 bases between. CDR3 length: 15 amino acids. Per germline, CDR1 MNHEY and CDR2 SVGAGI. The CDR3 loop reads CASSYSGSSYNEQFF. The CDR3 DNA is TGTGCCAGCAGTTACTCTGGGAGCTCCTACAATGAGCAGTTCTTC.

The V and J genes are TRBV5-1 and TRBJ1-5; possible D gene TRBD1, 5 bases. CDR3 length: 13 residues. Germline V gene data show CDR1 as SGHRS and CDR2 as YFSETQ. V was shortened by 5 bases and J by 5 bases, with 11 bases between the two germline ends. The CDR3 region is CASSWGYDQPQHF. CDR3 bases: TGCGCCAGCAGTTGGGGGTACGATCAGCCCCAGCATTTT.

This chain uses TRBV4-1 with TRBJ1-1; no firm D call. CDR3 length equals 11 residues. CDR1 and CDR2 from the germline V gene are MGHRA and YSYEKL. V shed 4 bases and J shed 4 bases, with 4 bases lying between them. Here the CDR3 reads CASSLGTEAFF. The CDR3 DNA reads as TGCGCCAGCAGCCTTGGCACTGAAGCTTTCTTT.

V gene TRBV4-3 combines with J gene TRBJ1-2, with D unclear. The CDR3 has 15 amino acids. Germline V gene lookup returns CDR1 LGHNA and CDR2 YSLEER. V was pared by 1 base and J by 0 bases, with 9 bases between. The CDR3 spells CASSQGSNTNYGYTF. The DNA of the CDR3 is TGCGCCAGCAGCCAAGGGTCGAATACTAACTATGGCTACACCTTC.

V usage is TRBV11-3 and J usage is TRBJ2-3; D call uncertain. V lost 1 base and J 4 bases, leaving 3 bases between the germline ends. This CDR3 contains 12 residues. Per the germline V gene, CDR1 is SGHNT and CDR2 is YENEEA. As DNA, the CDR3 is TGTGCCAGCAGCTTAGCCTCAGATACGCAGTATTTT. Protein product: CASSLASDTQYF.

The V and J genes are TRBV7-9 and TRBJ2-7; possible D gene TRBD1, 6 bases. V lost 8 bases to trimming and J lost 0 bases, with 11 bases between them. The CDR3 length is 13 residues. Per germline, CDR1 SEHNR and CDR2 FQNEAQ (reference sequence). DNA for the CDR3: TGTGCCAGCCGGGACATACCCTCCTACGAGCAGTACTTC. It is translated as CASRDIPSYEQYF. The full variable domain, in which reference TRBV7-9 and TRBJ2-7 provide the parts outside the CDR3, is DTGVSQNPRHKITKRGQNVTFRCDPISEHNRLYWYRQTLGQGPEFLTYFQNEAQLEKSRLLSDRFSAERPKGSFSTLEIQRTEQGDSAMYLCASRDIPSYEQYFGPGTRLTVT.

In this sample, this clone turned up a few times. The chain uses TRBV27 and TRBJ2-1, with D unclear. V was trimmed by 0 bases and J by 8 bases, leaving 11 bases between them. The CDR3 extends over 14 amino acids. CDR1 and CDR2 from the germline V gene are MNHEY and SMNVEV (reference sequence). The CDR3: CASSLSSPLDEQFF. The DNA of the CDR3 is TGTGCCAGCAGTTTATCTAGCCCTCTGGATGAGCAGTTCTTC.

V usage is TRBV10-3 and J usage is TRBJ2-6; 8 nucleotides line up with TRBD1. Germline V gene data show CDR1 as ENHRY and CDR2 as SYGVKD. J gave up 9 bases and V 6 bases, and 16 bases lay outside the gene matches. The CDR3 consists of 17 residues. In DNA, the CDR3 is TGTGCCATCAGGAACCGGGACATTTCCGACAGGGGCAACGTCCTGACTTTC. Translation: CAIRNRDISDRGNVLTF.

The rearrangement joins TRBV6-1 to TRBJ1-4; D call uncertain. The germline gives CDR1 MNHNS, CDR2 SASEGT. V was clipped by 2 bases and J by 7 bases, with 20 bases between them. The CDR3 contains 17 residues. DNA of the CDR3: TGTGCCAGCAGTGAATGGTTTGGAAGTCCTTGGGGTGAAAAACTGTTTTTT. Protein: CASSEWFGSPWGEKLFF.

The chain recombines TRBV11-2 with TRBJ2-7; no definite D call. The CDR3 loop spans 12 amino acids. V lost 5 bases and J 3 bases, leaving 8 bases between the germline ends. The V gene's germline CDR1 is SGHAT and CDR2 FQNNGV. For the CDR3, the DNA is TGTGCCAGCAGCCATACCGACTACGAGCAGTACTTC. Translating gives CASSHTDYEQYF.

The CDR3 coding sequence is TGTGCCAGCAGCTGGGCAGGGGGGGAGAACACTGAAGCTTTCTTT. Translating gives CASSWAGGENTEAFF. The chain carries TRBV7-6 and TRBJ1-1; TRBD1 agrees at 7 bases. CDR3 size: 15 residues. The V and J ends lost 4 bases and 1 base, in that order; junction bases with no gene match: 6. The germline V gene encodes CDR1 SGHVS and CDR2 FNYEAQ.

This clone was seen a few times. This chain links TRBV19 with TRBJ2-1, with D possibly matching TRBD2 (7 bases). CDR1 LNHDA and CDR2 SQIVND come from the germline V gene (reference sequence). Trimming shortened V by 3 bases and J by 4 bases, and 13 bases separated the two germline ends. This CDR3 is 15 amino acids long. The CDR3 reads CASSITGRVYNEQFF. The CDR3 nucleotides are TGTGCCAGTAGTATCACAGGGAGGGTTTACAATGAGCAGTTCTTC.

This clone appeared a single time. The rearrangement uses TRBV11-2 and TRBJ2-2; D unclear. Germline V gene lookup returns CDR1 SGHAT and CDR2 FQNNGV. V was cut by 1 base and J by 2 bases, with 5 bases left in between. This CDR3 contains 14 residues. The CDR3 DNA follows: TGTGCCAGCAGCTTAGTTACAAACACCGGGGAGCTGTTTTTT. It yields the protein CASSLVTNTGELFF.

The V gene is TRBV9, the J gene TRBJ2-1; 9 positions match TRBD2. This CDR3 has 17 residues. V lost 0 bases, J lost 5 bases, and 9 bases stayed unmatched. Germline CDR1 SGDLS, CDR2 YYNGEE. The CDR3 DNA reads as TGTGCCAGCAGCGTAGGCGCTAGCGGGACCAAGAACAATGAGCAGTTCTTC. Encoded protein: CASSVGASGTKNNEQFF.

The rearrangement links TRBV28 to TRBJ2-5, with TRBD2 matching over 9 bases. Germline CDR1 reads MDHEN; CDR2 reads SYDVKM. The V and J ends lost 5 bases and 5 bases, in that order; junction bases with no gene match: 12. The CDR3 sequence is 16 residues long. The CDR3 DNA sequence: TGTGCCAGCAGTCTGACAGTGGCGGGAGGGGATGAGACCCAGTACTTC. It yields the protein CASSLTVAGGDETQYF.

The CDR3 protein is CASSLDGQGPHEQYF. The CDR3 bases are TGTGCCAGCAGCTTAGACGGACAGGGTCCCCACGAGCAGTACTTC. This rearrangement joins TRBV7-4 to TRBJ2-7; 8 bases match TRBD1. V shed 1 base and J 5 bases; nucleotides not matched to a gene: 7. In germline, CDR1 is SGHVT, CDR2 SQSDAQ. This CDR3 has 15 residues.

This chain joins TRBV12-5 and TRBJ1-1, with D unresolved. V lost 6 bases to trimming and J lost 1 base, with 3 bases between them. Germline V lookup: CDR1 LGHNT, CDR2 FRNRAP. The CDR3 totals 11 residues. The CDR3 sequence: CASGQNTEAFF. In DNA form, the CDR3 reads TGTGCTAGTGGACAGAACACTGAAGCTTTCTTT. The whole variable domain, remainder taken from reference TRBV12-5 and TRBJ1-1, is DARVTQTPRHKVTEMGQEVTMRCQPILGHNTVFWYRQTMMQGLELLAYFRNRAPLDDSGMPKDRFSAEMPDATLATLKIQPSEPRDSAVYFCASGQNTEAFFGQGTRLTVV.

On this clone: Within the sample, other DNA sequences also encode this same CDR3. The chain combines TRBV7-2 with TRBJ2-7, with a tentative D call TRBD2 (6 bases). The CDR3 spans 15 residues. CDR1 is SGHTA and CDR2 is FQGNSA in the germline V gene. V lost 1 base and J lost 5, with 15 bases in between. Written as DNA, the CDR3 is TGTGCCAGCAGCTTAGGGGGCGGGACTGGCAACGAGCAGTACTTC. Protein: CASSLGGGTGNEQYF.

Concerning this clone: Its ends do not fully match the called genes, so a read error is possible. The chain has TRBV7-9 and TRBJ1-2; 7 positions agree with TRBD1. The germline V gene encodes CDR1 SEHNR and CDR2 FQNEAQ (reference sequence). CDR3 length equals 14 residues. The CDR3 DNA reads TGTGCCAGCAGCCCCCCTCCGAGACAGGGCCAACCGATCTTC. This codes for CASSPPPRQGQPIF.

J is TRBJ2-1 and V is TRBV6-5; 7 bases fit TRBD1. The CDR3 is made up of 15 amino acids. J was trimmed by 5 bases and V by 3 bases; bases with no gene match: 7. In germline, CDR1 is MNHEY, CDR2 SVGAGI. The CDR3 DNA is TGTGCCAGCAGTTATTCTGGACAGGTCAACAATGAGCAGTTCTTC. Translated, it gives CASSYSGQVNNEQFF.

V gene TRBV7-2 combines with J gene TRBJ2-7; 7 bases line up with TRBD2. V shed 0 bases, J shed 2 bases, and the junction held 1 base outside the gene matches. CDR1 and CDR2 (germline): SGHTA, FQGNSA. This CDR3 contains 14 residues. The CDR3 nucleotides read TGTGCCAGCAGCTTAGCGGGAGGGCCCTACGAGCAGTACTTC. As protein: CASSLAGGPYEQYF. Full variable domain (rest looked up from reference TRBV7-2 and TRBJ2-7): GAGVSQSPSNKVTEKGKDVELRCDPISGHTALYWYRQSLGQGLEFLIYFQGNSAPDKSGLPSDRFSAERTGGSVSTLTIQRTQQEDSAVYLCASSLAGGPYEQYFGPGTRLTVT.

The gene calls are TRBV7-2 and TRBJ2-7; perhaps TRBD2 as D (5 bases). Trimming pared 4 bases from V and 0 bases from J, leaving 13 bases between. Germline CDR1 reads SGHTA; CDR2 reads FQGNSA. This CDR3 is 15 amino acids long. In DNA, the CDR3 is TGTGCCAGCAGCTCTCCAGGACTGAGCTCCTACGAGCAGTACTTC. Encoded protein: CASSSPGLSSYEQYF.

V gene TRBV7-2 combines with J gene TRBJ2-7; D perhaps matches TRBD2 (5 bases). Germline-derived CDR1 and CDR2 are SGHTA and FQGNSA. V shed 5 bases and J shed 4 bases, with 21 bases lying between them. The CDR3 has 16 amino acids. In DNA, the CDR3 is TGTGCCAGCAGCCCAAGAGAAGGACTGTACCGGTACGAGCAGTACTTC. This encodes CASSPREGLYRYEQYF. Full variable domain (remainder filled in from reference TRBV7-2 and TRBJ2-7): GAGVSQSPSNKVTEKGKDVELRCDPISGHTALYWYRQSLGQGLEFLIYFQGNSAPDKSGLPSDRFSAERTGGSVSTLTIQRTQQEDSAVYLCASSPREGLYRYEQYFGPGTRLTVT.

The gene calls are TRBV7-9 and TRBJ2-2; weak D call: TRBD1 (6 bases). V dropped 3 bases and J dropped 0 bases, with 14 bases sitting between them. This CDR3 has 17 residues. The germline V gene encodes CDR1 SEHNR and CDR2 FQNEAQ (reference sequence). This CDR3 is CASSFPGEGANTGELFF. CDR3 coding DNA: TGTGCCAGCAGCTTTCCAGGGGAAGGGGCGAACACCGGGGAGCTGTTTTTT. The entire variable domain, with the rest obtained from reference TRBV7-9 and TRBJ2-2, is as follows: DTGVSQNPRHKITKRGQNVTFRCDPISEHNRLYWYRQTLGQGPEFLTYFQNEAQLEKSRLLSDRFSAERPKGSFSTLEIQRTEQGDSAMYLCASSFPGEGANTGELFFGEGSRLTVL.

This clone was seen once. The J gene is TRBJ1-2, the V gene TRBV5-5, with a weak D call TRBD1 (6 bases). CDR3 size: 15 residues. The V end lost 6 bases, the J end lost 4 bases, and 19 bases lay between the germline ends. CDR1 is SGHKS, CDR2 YYEKEE, per germline (reference sequence). The CDR3 loop reads CASTWLSGAGYGYTF. For the CDR3, the DNA is TGTGCCAGCACCTGGTTGTCGGGGGCAGGCTATGGCTACACCTTC.

V and J are TRBV4-2 and TRBJ2-6; a possible D gene is TRBD1 (5 bases). V was cut by 4 bases and J by 5 bases, with 12 bases left in between. The germline V gene has CDR1 LGHNA and CDR2 YNFKEQ. The CDR3 runs 15 residues. CDR3 coding DNA: TGTGCCAGCAGCCCGACTTTGGGGCGGGCCAACGTCCTGACTTTC. Its translation: CASSPTLGRANVLTF.

V and J are TRBV9 and TRBJ1-4; 10 bases are shared with TRBD1. The CDR3 runs 14 residues. V trimming: 4 bases; J trimming: 4 bases; junction bases outside the gene matches: 1. Germline loops: CDR1 SGDLS, CDR2 YYNGEE. CDR3 bases: TGTGCCAGCAGCTGGACAGGGGGTAATGAAAAACTGTTTTTT. It yields the protein CASSWTGGNEKLFF.